These T cell receptor beta chains were read from a single sample in a study of radiation and T cells in renal cell carcinoma. Profiled with immunoSEQ multiplex PCR; TCRdb holds only in-frame clones, not every one. The sample includes 130,000 to 150,000 clones, about 88% of them seen just once. Source: blood, taken from a patient whose treatment included radiotherapy and nephrectomy. Receptor source: a woman aged 50 to 65 with renal cell carcinoma. Each CDR3 is given with its conserved first and last residue. Each record gives: J gene, D gene, V gene, clone size, CDR3 protein, CDR3 DNA. The D gene is left open where the match is weak. Expanded clones get a size class; other rows say once, few or many, or leave the size out.

TRBJ1-1 | NA | TRBV6-5 | few | CASRGSITEAFF | TGTGCCAGCAGGGGTAGTATCACTGAAGCTTTCTTT
TRBJ2-5 | TRBD1 | TRBV5-1 | NA | CASSVGGEETQYF | TGCGCCAGTTCGGTAGGGGGCGAAGAGACCCAGTACTTC
TRBJ2-7 | TRBD1 | TRBV28 | NA | CASRGTDRDEQYF | TGTGCCAGCAGGGGAACGGACAGGGACGAGCAGTACTTC
TRBJ2-1 | TRBD2 | TRBV5-1 | NA | CASSSTSGSYNEQFF | TGCGCCAGCAGCTCGACTAGCGGGAGTTACAATGAGCAGTTCTTC
TRBJ2-3 | NA | TRBV19 | NA | CASSIGPLDTDTQYF | TGTGCCAGTAGTATAGGCCCCCTAGACACAGATACGCAGTATTTT
TRBJ2-7 | NA | TRBV7-2 | NA | CASSNGGSYEQYF | TGTGCCAGCAGCAACGGGGGCTCCTACGAGCAGTACTTC
TRBJ1-2 | NA | TRBV19 | NA | CASSTDYGQSNYGYTF | TGTGCCAGTAGTACCGACTATGGGCAGTCTAACTATGGCTACACCTTC
TRBJ2-5 | TRBD2 | TRBV7-9 | NA | CALRGGEGLQETQYF | TGTGCCCTCCGTGGAGGGGAGGGCCTCCAGGAGACCCAGTACTTC
TRBJ2-1 | TRBD2 | TRBV2 | NA | CASSVRRGGDEQFF | TGTGCCAGCAGTGTTCGGCGGGGGGGTGATGAGCAGTTCTTC
TRBJ1-3 | NA | TRBV29-1 | NA | CSVVGRGNTIYF | TGCAGCGTTGTGGGGCGAGGAAACACCATATATTTT
TRBJ2-2 | NA | TRBV2 | NA | CASSEGVGNTGELFF | TGTGCCAGCAGTGAAGGGGTAGGGAACACCGGGGAGCTGTTTTTT
TRBJ1-1 | NA | TRBV5-1 | few | CASSRSVETTEAFF | TGCGCCAGCAGCAGGAGTGTGGAGACCACTGAAGCTTTCTTT
TRBJ2-3 | NA | TRBV28 | NA | CASSLYRASLTDTQYF | TGTGCCAGCAGTTTGTACAGGGCTTCTCTCACAGATACGCAGTATTTT
TRBJ2-1 | TRBD2 | TRBV6-5 | NA | CASSFAGGPYNEQFF | TGTGCCAGCTCCTTCGCGGGGGGCCCATACAATGAGCAGTTCTTC
TRBJ1-1 | NA | TRBV27 | NA | CASWERGNTEAFF | TGTGCCAGCTGGGAGAGAGGGAACACTGAAGCTTTCTTT
TRBJ1-2 | NA | TRBV7-9 | few | CASSPAGVGYGYTF | TGTGCCAGCAGCCCGGCAGGGGTCGGCTATGGCTACACCTTC
TRBJ2-1 | NA | TRBV6-1 | NA | CASSVLRDNNEQFF | TGTGCCAGCAGTGTTCTCCGGGACAACAATGAGCAGTTCTTC
TRBJ2-6 | TRBD1 | TRBV6-5 | NA | CASSLGQSGANVLTF | TGTGCCAGCAGTTTGGGACAGTCTGGGGCCAACGTCCTGACTTTC